A single sample is the source of the 31 T cell receptor beta chains below, sequenced in a study of beta chain features in type 1 diabetes. The sequenced template was cDNA made from the entire isolated RNA. TCRdb's table, derived via immunoSEQ multiplex PCR, lists solely in-frame clones and lacks some. Of about 360,000 clones in the sample, roughly 13% are singletons; the top ten hold approximately 0.015%. The sequencing sample was made of naive CD4+ T cells from blood. The receptors originated from a man aged 18 to 30 in good health.

This clone was counted a few times. The chain joins TRBV6-5 to TRBJ2-7, with TRBD2 identical over 11 bases. CDR1 and CDR2 (germline): MNHEY, SVGAGI. V dropped 6 bases and J dropped 10; count of bases not matched to a gene: 8. The CDR3 loop spans 13 amino acids. The CDR3 DNA sequence: TGTGCCAGCAGCCCGGGACTAGCGGTGAAACAGTACTTC. It codes for CASSPGLAVKQYF.

V gene TRBV5-1 combines with J gene TRBJ2-1; TRBD2 is a possible D gene (6 bases). CDR1 and CDR2 from the germline V gene are SGHRS and YFSETQ. With 3 bases removed from V and 9 bases from J, the gap between germline ends came to 16 bases. The CDR3 has 14 residues. The CDR3 coding sequence is TGCGCCAGCAGCTCCGGGGGTGGGGATGGTGAGCAGTTCTTC. This codes for CASSSGGGDGEQFF.

This clone turned up a few times. The rearrangement links TRBV4-2 to TRBJ1-2; no clear D gene. The CDR3 totals 17 residues. Germline CDR1 LGHNA, CDR2 YNFKEQ. Trimming left V 0 bases short and J 8 bases short, with 22 bases between. CDR3 loop: CASSQEGWAADVYGYTF. In DNA form, the CDR3 reads TGTGCCAGCAGCCAAGAAGGGTGGGCAGCGGACGTCTACGGCTACACCTTC.

In its sample, this clone was seen a few times. V and J are TRBV7-9 and TRBJ1-4, with D possibly TRBD1 on 5 matching bases. Between the trimmed V and J ends, which lost 5 bases and 4 bases, there was a span of 11 bases. The CDR3 loop spans 14 amino acids. The V gene's germline CDR1 is SEHNR and CDR2 FQNEAQ (reference sequence). This CDR3 reads CASSPRGHNEKLFF. The CDR3 coding sequence is TGTGCCAGCAGCCCGCGAGGACATAATGAAAAACTGTTTTTT.

This clone was observed a handful of times. V usage is TRBV25-1 and J usage is TRBJ2-7; 8 positions match TRBD1. The CDR3 is made up of 14 amino acids. J was trimmed by 2 bases and V by 5 bases; bases with no gene match: 5. CDR1 is MGHDK, CDR2 SYGVNS, per germline. The CDR3 loop is CASSPTGVTYEQYF. The CDR3 DNA follows: TGTGCCAGCAGTCCGACAGGGGTCACCTACGAGCAGTACTTC.

The chain uses TRBV19 and TRBJ2-4, with D possibly being TRBD2 (5 bases). Between the trimmed V and J ends, which lost 6 bases and 1 base, there was a span of 10 bases. Germline CDR1 is LNHDA and CDR2 is SQIVND (reference sequence). The CDR3 consists of 14 residues. CDR3 DNA: TGTGCCAGTAGGGAACCGGGGGCCAAAAACATTCAGTACTTC. Its translation is CASREPGAKNIQYF.

This clone was detected a few times. This sequence joins TRBV7-2 and TRBJ1-6; the match to TRBD1 covers 12 bases. This CDR3 has 14 residues. Trimming cost V 11 bases and J 7 bases; bases outside gene matches: 6. The germline CDR1 and CDR2 sequences are SGHTA and FQGNSA. The CDR3 DNA reads as TGTGCCGGGGGACAGGGGGCCGTCAATTCACCCCTCCACTTT. Protein product: CAGGQGAVNSPLHF.

V usage is TRBV4-1 and J usage is TRBJ2-3, with TRBD1 matching over 8 bases. CDR1 MGHRA and CDR2 YSYEKL come from the germline V gene. Trimming at V came to 3 bases and at J to 2 bases, leaving 4 bases not matched to a gene. The CDR3 runs 15 residues. CDR3 bases: TGCGCCAGCAGCCAGGACAGGGTCCCCACAGATACGCAGTATTTT. Its translation is CASSQDRVPTDTQYF.

This clone turned up a few times. The chain links TRBV30 to TRBJ2-2; a weak D match, TRBD1 (5 bases). The germline CDR1 and CDR2 sequences are GTSNPN and SVGIG (reference sequence). V was pared by 5 bases and J by 6 bases, with 13 bases between. The CDR3 loop spans 13 amino acids. CDR3 sequence reads: CAWALQVSGELFF. The CDR3, as DNA: TGTGCCTGGGCCTTACAGGTTTCCGGGGAGCTGTTTTTT.

This clone was seen a handful of times. This chain links TRBV18 with TRBJ2-3; D gene uncertain. The germline V gene encodes CDR1 KGHSH and CDR2 LQKENI. The CDR3 loop spans 12 amino acids. V lost 3 bases to trimming and J lost 4 bases, with 5 bases between them. CDR3 bases: TGTGCCAGCTCACCTAATCCAGATACGCAGTATTTT. Translating gives CASSPNPDTQYF.

This clone turned up a few times. The chain has TRBV7-2 and TRBJ2-7, with unresolved D. Between the trimmed V and J ends, which lost 5 bases and 2 bases, there was a span of 13 bases. Germline-derived CDR1 and CDR2 are SGHTA and FQGNSA. The CDR3 totals 14 residues. The CDR3 DNA is TGTGCCAGCAGCCCATGGCGTCGGGCCTACGAGCAGTACTTC. Its protein is CASSPWRRAYEQYF.

This clone was found a few times. The rearrangement links TRBV25-1 to TRBJ2-5; the D gene is possibly TRBD1 (5 bases). Trimming left V 5 bases short and J 1 base short, with 14 bases between. The V gene's germline CDR1 is MGHDK and CDR2 SYGVNS. The CDR3 extends over 15 amino acids. DNA of the CDR3: TGTGCCAGCAGTCTTGACAGCAGCGTCCAAGAGACCCAGTACTTC. Translated: CASSLDSSVQETQYF.

The chain is built from TRBV4-3 and TRBJ1-2, with D perhaps TRBD1 (5 bases). V lost 0 bases and J 7 bases, leaving 9 bases between the germline ends. The CDR3 length is 13 residues. Looked up from germline, CDR1 is LGHNA and CDR2 is YSLEER. The CDR3 sequence: CASSQEVRVGYTF. Written as DNA, the CDR3 is TGCGCCAGCAGCCAAGAGGTCAGGGTTGGCTACACCTTC.

The V gene is TRBV7-2, the J gene TRBJ2-1; TRBD1 aligns across 7 bases. The germline V gene has CDR1 SGHTA and CDR2 FQGNSA. The CDR3 runs 13 residues. V shed 5 bases and J 4 bases; nucleotides not matched to a gene: 2. The CDR3 DNA sequence: TGTGCCAGCAGCGTGACAGGGTACAATGAGCAGTTCTTC. Translation gives CASSVTGYNEQFF. Combining the CDR3 with reference TRBV7-2 and TRBJ2-1 gives the whole variable domain GAGVSQSPSNKVTEKGKDVELRCDPISGHTALYWYRQSLGQGLEFLIYFQGNSAPDKSGLPSDRFSAERTGGSVSTLTIQRTQQEDSAVYLCASSVTGYNEQFFGPGTRLTVL.

The chain joins TRBV28 to TRBJ2-1; tentatively, D is TRBD2 (5 bases). CDR3 length: 15 residues. Germline V gene sequence: CDR1 MDHEN, CDR2 SYDVKM. Trimming removed 1 base from V and 6 bases from J, with 13 bases in between. Here the CDR3 reads CASSLLPSGINEQFF. CDR3 bases: TGTGCCAGCAGTTTATTACCCAGCGGTATCAATGAGCAGTTCTTC.

The chain couples TRBV18 to TRBJ2-5; 7 bases align to TRBD2. This CDR3 has 15 amino acids. After removal of 3 bases from V and 4 bases from J, the junction contained 8 bases not matched to a gene. Per germline, CDR1 KGHSH and CDR2 LQKENI. CDR3 nucleotide sequence: TGTGCCAGCTCACCGCCGGGACTAATAAGAGAGACCCAGTACTTC. Its translation: CASSPPGLIRETQYF.

A few counts support this clone. The chain couples TRBV30 to TRBJ2-1; weak D call: TRBD2 (5 bases). CDR3 length: 13 amino acids. Germline CDR1 is GTSNPN and CDR2 is SVGIG (reference sequence). The V end was cut by 4 bases, the J end by 3 bases, with 10 bases between. DNA of the CDR3: TGTGCCTGGAAGAGGGAGATCTACAATGAGCAGTTCTTC. Its translation: CAWKREIYNEQFF.

The chain recombines TRBV9 with TRBJ2-1; 7 bases match TRBD2. The CDR3 length is 17 residues. Germline loops: CDR1 SGDLS, CDR2 YYNGEE. The V gene end was trimmed by 4 bases and the J gene end by 5 bases; junction bases not matched to a gene: 15. The DNA for the CDR3 is TGTGCCAGCAGCCCAGTGTTAGGGAGGGCCGTGGACAATGAGCAGTTCTTC. This encodes CASSPVLGRAVDNEQFF.

This clone was counted a few times. V gene TRBV30 combines with J gene TRBJ2-7, with D possibly TRBD2 on 5 matching bases. Trimming pared 3 bases from V and 1 base from J, leaving 13 bases between. Germline V gene sequence: CDR1 GTSNPN, CDR2 SVGIG (reference sequence). CDR3 size: 14 residues. This CDR3 is CAWSLSGLSYEQYF. The CDR3 DNA reads as TGTGCCTGGAGCCTCTCCGGACTGTCCTACGAGCAGTACTTC. Supplemented by reference TRBV30 and TRBJ2-7, the full variable domain reads SQTIHQWPATLVQPVGSPLSLECTVEGTSNPNLYWYRQAAGRGLQLLFYSVGIGQISSEVPQNLSASRPQDRQFILSSKKLLLSDSGFYLCAWSLSGLSYEQYFGPGTRLTVT.

This clone was seen once. This sequence joins TRBV11-2 and TRBJ2-7, with D tentatively TRBD1 (6 bases). V lost 5 bases and J 4 bases, leaving 12 bases between the germline ends. CDR1 is SGHAT and CDR2 is FQNNGV in the germline V gene. The CDR3 is 13 amino acids. CDR3 protein: CASSRDTHYEQYF. CDR3 sequence (DNA): TGTGCCAGCAGCCGGGACACCCATTACGAGCAGTACTTC.

This clone has a handful of counts. The V call is TRBV29-1, the J call TRBJ1-2, with 11 bases identical to TRBD1. The CDR3 has 13 amino acids. Germline lookup yields CDR1 SQVTM and CDR2 ANQGSEA. V lost 5 bases to trimming and J lost 4 bases; unmatched junction nucleotides: 3. The CDR3 nucleotides read TGCAGCGTTTGGACAGGGGGCACCTATGGCTACACCTTC. Its translation: CSVWTGGTYGYTF.

J is TRBJ2-5 and V is TRBV5-1, with D maybe TRBD2 (5 bases). V was trimmed by 4 bases and J by 3 bases, leaving 10 bases between them. This CDR3 region has 13 residues. From germline, CDR1 is SGHRS and CDR2 YFSETQ. The CDR3 DNA reads as TGCGCCAGCAGCCAAGATAGCGAAGAGACCCAGTACTTC. This translates into CASSQDSEETQYF.

This clone was counted only a few times. This chain uses TRBV9 with TRBJ1-5, with 10 bases matching TRBD1. The CDR3 loop spans 15 amino acids. V dropped 0 bases and J dropped 5; count of bases not matched to a gene: 2. Germline-derived CDR1 and CDR2 are SGDLS and YYNGEE. The CDR3 DNA follows: TGTGCCAGCAGCGTAGCCGGGACAGGGGATCAGCCCCAGCATTTT. It is translated as CASSVAGTGDQPQHF.

This clone was detected a few times. The chain joins TRBV9 to TRBJ2-5, with a weak D call TRBD2 (5 bases). The CDR3 is 15 residues long. V lost 0 bases to trimming and J lost 1 base, with 10 bases between them. From germline, CDR1 is SGDLS and CDR2 YYNGEE. The CDR3 nucleotides read TGTGCCAGCAGCGTAGCTGCGGGCCTCCAAGAGACCCAGTACTTC. Translated, it gives CASSVAAGLQETQYF.

This clone has a handful of counts. V and J are TRBV7-3 and TRBJ2-7, with TRBD1 as a possible D gene (6 bases). Trimming shortened V by 2 bases and J by 7 bases, and 12 bases separated the two germline ends. CDR1 SGHTA and CDR2 FQGTGA come from the germline V gene. This CDR3 has 13 amino acids. The CDR3 protein is CASSLVLQGEQYF. The CDR3 bases are TGTGCCAGCAGCTTAGTTCTTCAGGGGGAGCAGTACTTC.

The chain uses TRBV30 and TRBJ1-6; no reliable D call. Germline lookup yields CDR1 GTSNPN and CDR2 SVGIG (reference sequence). The CDR3 spans 12 residues. Trimming shortened V by 7 bases and J by 6 bases, and 10 bases separated the two germline ends. The CDR3 sequence: CASGPGNSPLHF. In DNA, the CDR3 is TGTGCCTCTGGCCCGGGTAATTCACCCCTCCACTTT.

The chain recombines TRBV11-1 with TRBJ1-1; 8 nucleotides align to TRBD1. CDR1 is SGHAT, CDR2 FQDESV, per germline (reference sequence). The trim removed 4 bases at V and 11 bases at J, leaving 9 bases unmatched. This CDR3 has 13 amino acids. The chain's CDR3 is CASSSLQGAEAFF. The CDR3 DNA reads TGTGCCAGCAGCTCCCTGCAGGGGGCGGAGGCTTTCTTT. The complete variable domain, with remaining parts taken from reference TRBV11-1 and TRBJ1-1, reads EAEVAQSPRYKITEKSQAVAFWCDPISGHATLYWYRQILGQGPELLVQFQDESVVDDSQLPKDRFSAERLKGVDSTLKIQPAELGDSAMYLCASSSLQGAEAFFGQGTRLTVV.

For the CDR3, the DNA is TGTGCCAGCAGCAGACGACTAGCGTCCTACAATGAGCAGTTCTTC. Translated, it gives CASSRRLASYNEQFF. The rearrangement uses TRBV5-6 and TRBJ2-1; 8 bases are a match to TRBD2. The trim removed 4 bases at V and 1 base at J, leaving 4 bases unmatched. From germline, CDR1 is SGHDT and CDR2 YYEEEE. The CDR3 is made up of 15 amino acids.

V gene TRBV5-1 combines with J gene TRBJ2-3; perhaps TRBD2 as D (8 bases). Trimming shortened V by 0 bases and J by 1 base, and 15 bases separated the two germline ends. The germline gives CDR1 SGHRS, CDR2 YFSETQ. The CDR3 length is 17 residues. The chain's CDR3 is CASSLAGGDSGTDTQYF. The DNA of the CDR3 is TGCGCCAGCAGCTTGGCCGGGGGGGACAGCGGCACAGATACGCAGTATTTT. Drawing the rest from reference TRBV5-1 and TRBJ2-3, the complete variable domain is KAGVTQTPRYLIKTRGQQVTLSCSPISGHRSVSWYQQTPGQGLQFLFEYFSETQRNKGNFPGRFSGRQFSNSRSEMNVSTLELGDSALYLCASSLAGGDSGTDTQYFGPGTRLTVL.

This chain connects TRBV4-2 to TRBJ2-2; 9 bases are a match to TRBD1. The CDR3 runs 16 residues. CDR1 and CDR2 (germline): LGHNA, YNFKEQ. V shed 2 bases, J shed 6 bases, and the junction held 7 bases outside the gene matches. CDR3 DNA: TGTGCCAGCAGCCAACGCCGGGACAGGGTTTCCGGGGAGCTGTTTTTT. It encodes CASSQRRDRVSGELFF.

The chain combines TRBV29-1 with TRBJ2-7; 9 bases match TRBD1. Germline V CDR1 and CDR2: SQVTM, ANQGSEA. CDR3 length equals 13 residues. The trim removed 4 bases at V and 3 bases at J, leaving 4 bases unmatched. CDR3 residues: CSVGWDRDYEQYF. DNA for the CDR3: TGCAGCGTTGGCTGGGACAGGGACTACGAGCAGTACTTC.